Each of the 28 T cell receptor beta chains below was sequenced from the same sample in a study of OX40 agonist ivuxolimab in advanced cancers. Method: immunoSEQ multiplex PCR; TCRdb's copy keeps in-frame clones and lacks some. The sample has about 73,000 clones; 80% to 90% are singletons. Sequencing used CD4+ or CD8+ T cells sorted from blood, obtained in a trial of the OX40 agonist ivuxolimab. The receptors here all came from an adult with an advanced solid tumor such as melanoma, head and neck, liver or kidney cancer.

The genes are TRBV7-9 and TRBJ2-1, with 7 bases fitting TRBD2. Germline assignment: CDR1 SEHNR and CDR2 FQNEAQ (reference sequence). Trimming at V came to 5 bases and at J to 2 bases, leaving 3 bases not matched to a gene. This CDR3 region has 14 residues. The CDR3 sequence: CASSQLATYNEQFF. The DNA for the CDR3 is TGTGCCAGCAGCCAACTAGCGACCTACAATGAGCAGTTCTTC.

This clone appeared many times. This chain uses TRBV7-9 with TRBJ1-2, with unresolved D. Trimming took off 4 bases at V and 6 bases at J, with 21 bases between the two ends. Germline V gene lookup returns CDR1 SEHNR and CDR2 FQNEAQ (reference sequence). This CDR3 contains 16 residues. DNA of the CDR3: TGTGCCAGCAGCTCCCCTGAGACCCGGGAACTGGATGGCTACACCTTC. This gives the protein CASSSPETRELDGYTF.

The rearrangement uses TRBV7-2 and TRBJ1-4; D is unclear. V was pared by 5 bases and J by 4 bases, with 17 bases between. The CDR3 is 16 residues long. In germline, CDR1 is SGHTA, CDR2 FQGNSA. Here the CDR3 reads CASSLRLDGFNEKLFF. The CDR3 DNA sequence: TGTGCCAGCAGCCTTCGCCTGGACGGGTTTAATGAAAAACTGTTTTTT.

The J gene is TRBJ1-1, the V gene TRBV9; 8 nucleotides agree with TRBD1. This CDR3 region has 12 residues. The junction had 1 base not matched to a gene; V was cut back by 0 bases and J by 9 bases. Germline CDR1 reads SGDLS; CDR2 reads YYNGEE. CDR3 in DNA: TGTGCCAGCAGCGTAGGGGACAGGAAAGCTTTCTTT. Amino acid sequence: CASSVGDRKAFF.

V and J are TRBV27 and TRBJ1-5; no firm D call. Trimming stripped 5 bases from V and 4 bases from J, with 12 bases between. The CDR3 has 14 amino acids. Per germline, CDR1 MNHEY and CDR2 SMNVEV (reference sequence). The CDR3 sequence is CASSPWPRNQPQHF. The CDR3 DNA reads as TGTGCCAGCAGTCCCTGGCCAAGGAATCAGCCCCAGCATTTT.

The chain couples TRBV18 to TRBJ2-1, with TRBD2 identical over 9 bases. The CDR3 runs to 17 residues. With 1 base clipped from V and 0 bases from J, the junction kept 4 bases outside the gene matches. CDR1 KGHSH and CDR2 LQKENI come from the germline V gene. CDR3: CASSPRASGASYNEQFF. The CDR3 nucleotides read TGTGCCAGCTCACCACGGGCTAGCGGGGCCTCCTACAATGAGCAGTTCTTC.

This clone appeared a single time. This sequence joins TRBV2 and TRBJ2-1; TRBD1 matches 7 bases. CDR1 and CDR2 from the germline V gene are SNHLY and FYNNEI. With V trimmed by 6 bases and J by 0 bases, 14 bases remained unmatched. This CDR3 has 18 amino acids. The CDR3 sequence: CASSGATGILRSYNEQFF. The CDR3 region has the DNA TGTGCCAGCAGCGGCGCGACAGGGATTCTGCGCTCCTACAATGAGCAGTTCTTC.

The chain employs TRBV7-2 and TRBJ2-7; D perhaps matches TRBD1 (5 bases). The germline V and J ends were trimmed by 5 bases and 2 bases, with 13 bases remaining between them. CDR1 is SGHTA and CDR2 is FQGNSA in the germline V gene. The CDR3 has 14 amino acids. The CDR3 spells CASSRLGAAYEQYF. The CDR3 DNA is TGTGCCAGCAGCCGTCTAGGGGCCGCCTACGAGCAGTACTTC. The variable domain in full, completed from reference TRBV7-2 and TRBJ2-7, reads GAGVSQSPSNKVTEKGKDVELRCDPISGHTALYWYRQSLGQGLEFLIYFQGNSAPDKSGLPSDRFSAERTGGSVSTLTIQRTQQEDSAVYLCASSRLGAAYEQYFGPGTRLTVT.

This clone has just one count. The genes are TRBV27 and TRBJ1-1; no clear D. V lost 6 bases and J 0 bases, leaving 11 bases between the germline ends. This CDR3 contains 14 residues. Germline CDR1 reads MNHEY; CDR2 reads SMNVEV (reference sequence). CDR3 bases: TGTGCCAGCAGCCCTCTCGGCCTGAACACTGAAGCTTTCTTT. It translates to CASSPLGLNTEAFF.

The chain couples TRBV19 to TRBJ2-1; 7 bases align to TRBD2. Germline V lookup: CDR1 LNHDA, CDR2 SQIVND (reference sequence). The CDR3 runs to 16 residues. V lost 3 bases, J lost 0 bases, and 5 bases stayed unmatched. The CDR3 is CASSISGESSYNEQFF. CDR3 nucleotide sequence: TGTGCCAGTAGTATCAGCGGGGAAAGCTCCTACAATGAGCAGTTCTTC.

This clone was detected only once. The chain has TRBV29-1 and TRBJ2-7; D not resolved. The length of the CDR3 is 12 residues. V was trimmed by 5 bases and J by 0 bases, leaving 8 bases between them. Germline loops: CDR1 SQVTM, CDR2 ANQGSEA. DNA of the CDR3: TGCAGCGTTTATGCATCCTCCTACGAGCAGTACTTC. Protein sequence: CSVYASSYEQYF.

This clone was observed a handful of times. The chain couples TRBV7-9 to TRBJ2-3, with TRBD1 matching over 8 bases. V lost 5 bases, J lost 4 bases, and 11 bases stayed unmatched. CDR1 and CDR2 (germline): SEHNR, FQNEAQ (reference sequence). This CDR3 comprises 16 residues. The CDR3 spells CASSPPTGVAPDTQYF. The CDR3 coding sequence is TGTGCCAGCAGCCCCCCGACAGGGGTAGCTCCAGATACGCAGTATTTT.

This chain connects TRBV2 to TRBJ2-1; no clear D. The V end was cut by 7 bases, the J end by 4 bases, with 5 bases between. The CDR3 totals 11 residues. The V gene's germline CDR1 is SNHLY and CDR2 FYNNEI. The DNA for the CDR3 is TGTGCCAGCAATGGGTACAATGAGCAGTTCTTC. Amino acids: CASNGYNEQFF.

The rearrangement uses TRBV28 and TRBJ2-7; the D gene is possibly TRBD2 (6 bases). The CDR3 length is 16 residues. Germline lookup yields CDR1 MDHEN and CDR2 SYDVKM. V dropped 4 bases and J dropped 0 bases, with 16 bases sitting between them. For the CDR3, the DNA is TGTGCCAGCAGTTCCAGACTAGTGGGCCTCTCCTACGAGCAGTACTTC. Encoded protein: CASSSRLVGLSYEQYF. The whole variable domain, filled in from reference TRBV28 and TRBJ2-7, reads DVKVTQSSRYLVKRTGEKVFLECVQDMDHENMFWYRQDPGLGLRLIYFSYDVKMKEKGDIPEGYSVSREKKERFSLILESASTNQTSMYLCASSSRLVGLSYEQYFGPGTRLTVT.

The chain combines TRBV29-1 with TRBJ2-1; D may correspond to TRBD1 or TRBD2 (6 bases each). The ends were cut back, 5 bases at V and 4 bases at J, with 18 bases in the middle. This CDR3 contains 15 residues. CDR1 SQVTM and CDR2 ANQGSEA come from the germline V gene. This chain's CDR3 is CSVRVEGEKYNEQFF. As DNA, the CDR3 is TGCAGCGTTCGGGTGGAGGGGGAGAAGTACAATGAGCAGTTCTTC.

The J gene is TRBJ2-7, the V gene TRBV7-9; the D gene could be TRBD1 or TRBD2 (5 bases each). V was trimmed by 4 bases and J by 0 bases, leaving 13 bases between them. This CDR3 contains 15 residues. Per the germline V gene, CDR1 is SEHNR and CDR2 is FQNEAQ (reference sequence). This CDR3 is CASSWGVGVSYEQYF. CDR3 DNA: TGTGCCAGCAGCTGGGGAGTAGGGGTCTCCTACGAGCAGTACTTC.

J is TRBJ1-1 and V is TRBV5-1, with 8 bases matching TRBD1. Trimming removed 0 bases from V and 9 bases from J; junction bases left unmatched: 4. The CDR3 is 13 amino acids. Looked up from germline, CDR1 is SGHRS and CDR2 is YFSETQ. Here the CDR3 reads CASSLGGQAKAFF. CDR3 DNA sequence: TGCGCCAGCAGCTTGGGGGGACAGGCAAAAGCTTTCTTT.

The genes are TRBV12-5 and TRBJ2-5, with no clear D. V dropped 3 bases and J dropped 5 bases, with 10 bases sitting between them. The CDR3 consists of 13 residues. Germline assignment: CDR1 LGHNT and CDR2 FRNRAP. The CDR3 loop is CASGFGQTETQYF. As DNA, the CDR3 is TGTGCTAGTGGTTTTGGCCAGACTGAGACCCAGTACTTC. Combining the CDR3 with reference TRBV12-5 and TRBJ2-5 gives the whole variable domain DARVTQTPRHKVTEMGQEVTMRCQPILGHNTVFWYRQTMMQGLELLAYFRNRAPLDDSGMPKDRFSAEMPDATLATLKIQPSEPRDSAVYFCASGFGQTETQYFGPGTRLLVL.

The chain has TRBV21-1 and TRBJ2-2; the D segment call TRBD1 is taken from the table without a DNA check. TRBV21-1 is an annotated pseudogene. The CDR3 is 16 residues long. CDR3 sequence (DNA): TGTGCCAGCAGCAAAGTCCCCCCAGGGGGTTTGCGGGAGCTGTTTTTT. Amino acids: CASSKVPPGGLRELFF.

V and J are TRBV27 and TRBJ1-1; D is ambiguous. CDR1 is MNHEY and CDR2 is SMNVEV in the germline V gene (reference sequence). The CDR3 runs 14 residues. V was clipped by 0 bases and J by 6 bases, with 11 bases between them. CDR3 DNA sequence: TGTGCCAGCAGTTTATCGGCAGGTCCGGCTGAAGCTTTCTTT. This encodes CASSLSAGPAEAFF.

J is TRBJ1-2 and V is TRBV7-9; TRBD1 matches 7 bases. Germline V gene sequence: CDR1 SEHNR, CDR2 FQNEAQ (reference sequence). CDR3 length equals 13 residues. The trim removed 3 bases at V and 4 bases at J, leaving 2 bases unmatched. The CDR3 loop reads CASSFRGGYGYTF. In nucleotides, the CDR3 is TGTGCCAGCAGCTTCAGGGGGGGCTATGGCTACACCTTC.

This clone was counted a few times. Within the sample, other DNA sequences also encode this same CDR3. V gene TRBV11-2 combines with J gene TRBJ2-7; TRBD2 might be the D (5 bases). Trimming left V 0 bases short and J 3 bases short, with 9 bases between. The length of the CDR3 is 14 residues. CDR1 SGHAT and CDR2 FQNNGV come from the germline V gene. Written as DNA, the CDR3 is TGTGCCAGCAGCTTAGATCCCGCGGGCTACGAGCAGTACTTC. Protein product: CASSLDPAGYEQYF.

The gene calls are TRBV27 and TRBJ2-3; possible D gene TRBD2, 5 bases. There are 12 residues in the CDR3. V gave up 5 bases and J gave up 7 bases, with 10 bases separating them. Germline CDR1 and CDR2: MNHEY and SMNVEV (reference sequence). CDR3: CASSPSGYTQYF. The CDR3 bases are TGTGCCAGCAGTCCCTCGGGGTATACGCAGTATTTT.

The sample holds a few counts of this clone. The gene calls are TRBV5-4 and TRBJ2-3, with D possibly being TRBD1 or TRBD2 (5 bases each). This CDR3 has 14 amino acids. The germline V and J ends were trimmed by 3 bases and 4 bases, with 12 bases remaining between them. The germline CDR1 and CDR2 sequences are SGHNT and YYREEE (reference sequence). This chain's CDR3 is CASSSHVGADTQYF. The DNA of the CDR3 is TGTGCCAGCAGCTCCCACGTGGGGGCAGATACGCAGTATTTT. The variable domain in full, with the rest retrieved from reference TRBV5-4 and TRBJ2-3, is ETGVTQSPTHLIKTRGQQVTLRCSSQSGHNTVSWYQQALGQGPQFIFQYYREEENGRGNFPPRFSGLQFPNYSSELNVNALELDDSALYLCASSSHVGADTQYFGPGTRLTVL.

The chain uses TRBV20-1 and TRBJ2-7; unclear D gene. Looked up from germline, CDR1 is DFQATT and CDR2 is SNEGSKA (reference sequence). V shed 5 bases and J shed 2 bases, with 7 bases lying between them. The CDR3 contains 11 residues. The CDR3 DNA reads TGCAGTGCTTCAGATACCTACGAGCAGTACTTC. Its translation: CSASDTYEQYF.

This clone was counted a single time. The V gene is TRBV4-1, the J gene TRBJ2-7; TRBD1 might be the D (5 bases). The CDR3 is 12 amino acids. Between the trimmed V and J ends, which lost 5 bases and 3 bases, there was a span of 8 bases. CDR1 is MGHRA, CDR2 YSYEKL, per germline. CDR3 residues: CASSDQGYEQYF. CDR3 in DNA: TGCGCCAGCAGCGACCAGGGCTACGAGCAGTACTTC.

The DNA for the CDR3 is TGTGCCAGCAGCGTAGGAGGGACGTCTGGAAACACCATATATTTT. The encoded protein is CASSVGGTSGNTIYF. The V and J genes are TRBV9 and TRBJ1-3; tentative D call: TRBD1 (5 bases). Germline V gene data show CDR1 as SGDLS and CDR2 as YYNGEE. The V end was cut by 0 bases, the J end by 1 base, with 8 bases between. The CDR3 is made up of 15 amino acids. The variable domain in full, completed from reference TRBV9 and TRBJ1-3, reads DSGVTQTPKHLITATGQRVTLRCSPRSGDLSVYWYQQSLDQGLQFLIQYYNGEERAKGNILERFSAQQFPDLHSELNLSSLELGDSALYFCASSVGGTSGNTIYFGEGSWLTVV.

This chain links TRBV9 with TRBJ2-1; D ambiguous. The V and J ends lost 0 bases and 2 bases respectively, with 9 bases between them. CDR1 and CDR2 (germline): SGDLS, YYNGEE. The CDR3 is made up of 15 amino acids. The CDR3 nucleotides read TGTGCCAGCAGCGTAGGACATCAGCCCTACAATGAGCAGTTCTTC. Translating it yields CASSVGHQPYNEQFF. Full variable domain (rest looked up from reference TRBV9 and TRBJ2-1): DSGVTQTPKHLITATGQRVTLRCSPRSGDLSVYWYQQSLDQGLQFLIQYYNGEERAKGNILERFSAQQFPDLHSELNLSSLELGDSALYFCASSVGHQPYNEQFFGPGTRLTVL.